Below, 27 T cell receptor beta chains from the same sample are listed, as sequenced in a study of blood T cells in healthy people across ages. For the second PCR, which ran for roughly 6 to 12 cycles, a sample-barcoded 5' primer and a J-beta primer mix were used. TCRdb called the 5' RACE reads again in MiXCR, with one record for every CDR3 protein. Of about 970,000 distinct CDR3 sequences detected, roughly 51% appear once; the ten largest clones hold over 20%. Sequences were obtained from blood. The origin of the receptors is a woman in her fifties or sixties in good health.

In this sample, this clonotype turned up a few times. This chain joins TRBV5-1 and TRBJ2-1; D possibly uses TRBD1 or TRBD2 (5 bases each). Germline V lookup: CDR1 SGHRS, CDR2 YFSETQ. The V end lost 0 bases, the J end lost 6 bases, and 13 bases lay between the germline ends. This CDR3 region has 15 residues. The CDR3 loop reads CASSLVATGGNEQFF. The DNA for the CDR3 is TGCGCCAGCAGCTTGGTGGCAACAGGAGGCAATGAGCAGTTCTTC. The full variable domain, in which reference TRBV5-1 and TRBJ2-1 provide the parts outside the CDR3, is KAGVTQTPRYLIKTRGQQVTLSCSPISGHRSVSWYQQTPGQGLQFLFEYFSETQRNKGNFPGRFSGRQFSNSRSEMNVSTLELGDSALYLCASSLVATGGNEQFFGPGTRLTVL.

The chain uses TRBV5-5 and TRBJ2-7, with 13 bases that match TRBD2. The germline V gene has CDR1 SGHKS and CDR2 YYEKEE (reference sequence). CDR3 length: 19 residues. J lost 0 bases, V lost 4 bases, and 13 bases had no gene match. The CDR3 nucleotides read TGTGCCAGCAGCGAACCGGGACTAGCGGGACTATCTTCCTCCTACGAGCAGTACTTC. It codes for CASSEPGLAGLSSSYEQYF.

The rearrangement uses TRBV7-7 and TRBJ2-1; perhaps TRBD2 as D (6 bases). CDR3 length: 15 amino acids. Trimming took off 5 bases at V and 4 bases at J, with 15 bases between the two ends. Looked up from germline, CDR1 is SSHAT and CDR2 is FNYEAQ (reference sequence). DNA for the CDR3: TGTGCCAGCAGCCGGGATAGCGGTAAATACAATGAGCAGTTCTTC. Its protein is CASSRDSGKYNEQFF.

J is TRBJ1-1 and V is TRBV3-1; a weak D match, TRBD1 (5 bases). The CDR3 has 15 amino acids. Trimming left V 1 base short and J 0 bases short, with 9 bases between. Germline V lookup: CDR1 LGHDT, CDR2 YNNKEL (reference sequence). Here the CDR3 DNA reads TGTGCCAGCAGCCAAGGGGGACCGATGAACACTGAAGCTTTCTTT. It yields the protein CASSQGGPMNTEAFF.

This clonotype showed up just a few times. This chain links TRBV20-1 with TRBJ2-5, with 10 bases aligning to TRBD2. The germline CDR1 and CDR2 sequences are DFQATT and SNEGSKA (reference sequence). The CDR3 has 17 amino acids. V lost 5 bases, J lost 4 bases, and 16 bases stayed unmatched. The CDR3 DNA reads as TGCAGTGCTGGACGACTAGCGGGCCCAGTTATGCTAGAGACCCAGTACTTC. Translated: CSAGRLAGPVMLETQYF.

This chain joins TRBV6-6 and TRBJ2-5, with D tentatively TRBD1 (6 bases). Per germline, CDR1 MNHNY and CDR2 SVGAGI (reference sequence). This CDR3 is 13 amino acids long. V lost 7 bases, J lost 4 bases, and 13 bases lay in between. CDR3 coding DNA: TGTGCCAGCAATAATCAGGGGCCAGAGACCCAGTACTTC. Amino acids: CASNNQGPETQYF.

The rearrangement links TRBV15 to TRBJ2-7, with D possibly being TRBD2 (6 bases). The DNA end is more similar to TRBJ2-5, so the J call may be wrong. Germline CDR1 and CDR2: LNHNV and YYDKDF (reference sequence). CDR3 length: 14 residues. The CDR3 loop reads CATSRNPGLETQYF. The CDR3 region has the DNA TGTGCCACCAGCAGAAACCCGGGACTAGAGACCCAGTACTTC.

This clonotype has a single count. The chain carries TRBV20-1 and TRBJ2-1; 10 positions match TRBD1. Germline CDR1 is DFQATT and CDR2 is SNEGSKA (reference sequence). The CDR3 extends over 14 amino acids. Losses at the gene ends were 6 bases for V and 6 bases for J; bases not matched to a gene: 8. Written as DNA, the CDR3 is TGCAGTGCGGGCCGGGACAGGGGATTCAATGAGCAGTTCTTC. This gives the protein CSAGRDRGFNEQFF.

The chain links TRBV20-1 to TRBJ2-5; D perhaps matches TRBD2 (6 bases). Germline V gene lookup returns CDR1 DFQATT and CDR2 SNEGSKA (reference sequence). CDR3 length: 15 residues. V lost 6 bases, J lost 1 base, and 18 bases lay in between. The CDR3 nucleotides read TGCAGTGCCCGGCGGGGTCCCTCGCCCCAAGAGACCCAGTACTTC. Protein sequence: CSARRGPSPQETQYF.

A single count supports this clonotype. This chain links TRBV5-1 with TRBJ1-2; D is undetermined. Germline assignment: CDR1 SGHRS and CDR2 YFSETQ. Trimming left V 9 bases short and J 6 bases short, with 15 bases between. The CDR3 is 12 amino acids. The CDR3 loop reads CATSSLGDGYTF. The CDR3 DNA is TGCGCCACCTCCTCTCTTGGGGATGGCTACACCTTC.

The rearrangement uses TRBV6-5 and TRBJ2-3; 8 nucleotides line up with TRBD2. CDR1 and CDR2 (germline): MNHEY, SVGAGI. V lost 0 bases to trimming and J lost 0 bases; unmatched junction nucleotides: 11. The CDR3 covers 19 residues. Here the CDR3 DNA reads TGTGCCAGCAGTTACTCGAGAGGTAGCGGGGCTACTAGCACAGATACGCAGTATTTT. Protein: CASSYSRGSGATSTDTQYF.

This chain joins TRBV6-5 and TRBJ1-1; TRBD1 agrees at 8 bases. Trimming at V came to 6 bases and at J to 7 bases, leaving 7 bases not matched to a gene. This CDR3 is 13 amino acids long. CDR1 and CDR2 (germline): MNHEY, SVGAGI. The CDR3 DNA reads as TGTGCCAGCAGAAGACAGGGGTTCAGTGAAGCTTTCTTT. Translation: CASRRQGFSEAFF.

The rearrangement uses TRBV6-5 and TRBJ2-3; D might be TRBD1 (6 bases). The V end was cut by 5 bases, the J end by 4 bases, with 13 bases between. Looked up from germline, CDR1 is MNHEY and CDR2 is SVGAGI. The CDR3 runs 14 residues. The CDR3 nucleotides read TGTGCCAGCAGTGCAGGGGAGATCCCAGATACGCAGTATTTT. As protein: CASSAGEIPDTQYF.

Comments on this clonotype: Germline and junction disagree at one end, which may indicate a read error. This rearrangement joins TRBV4-3 to TRBJ2-7; D is unclear. The CDR3 covers 15 residues. Germline V gives CDR1 LGHNA, CDR2 YSLEER. The CDR3 spells CASNQDPTRGYEQYF. As DNA, the CDR3 is TGCGCCAGCAACCAAGACCCGACCCGAGGCTACGAGCAGTACTTC.

The V and J genes are TRBV6-2 or TRBV6-3 and TRBJ2-1, with 7 bases identical to TRBD2. The V gene's germline CDR1 is MNHEY and CDR2 SVGEGT. The CDR3 is made up of 15 amino acids. The ends lost 2 bases at V and 2 bases at J; junction bases unmatched: 3. The CDR3 here is CASSYSGNPYNEQFF. In nucleotides, the CDR3 is TGTGCCAGCAGTTACAGCGGGAACCCCTACAATGAGCAGTTCTTC.

The chain is built from TRBV20-1 and TRBJ2-1; TRBD2 matches at 9 bases. Germline trimming cut 3 bases from V and 8 bases from J; bases unmatched to any gene: 11. Germline V gives CDR1 DFQATT, CDR2 SNEGSKA (reference sequence). CDR3 length: 15 amino acids. This CDR3 is CSASTLAGVMDEQFF. In nucleotides, the CDR3 is TGCAGTGCTAGCACTTTAGCGGGAGTTATGGATGAGCAGTTCTTC.

The genes are TRBV18 and TRBJ2-3; D remains ambiguous. This CDR3 has 13 residues. Between the trimmed V and J ends, which lost 3 bases and 6 bases, there was a span of 10 bases. Germline V lookup: CDR1 KGHSH, CDR2 LQKENI. The CDR3 bases are TGTGCCAGCTCACCGGTCTCGATGGATACGCAGTATTTT. Its translation: CASSPVSMDTQYF.

This clonotype was seen more than once but under ten times. Here the CDR3 DNA reads TGTGCCAGCAGCTTAAAGAAAGAGACCCAGTACTTC. Translated, it gives CASSLKKETQYF. The chain has TRBV7-2 and TRBJ2-5, with D unclear. Germline V gene sequence: CDR1 SGHTA, CDR2 FQGNSA. The CDR3 extends over 12 amino acids. Trimming removed 2 bases from V and 3 bases from J, with 4 bases in between.

The V and J genes are TRBV28 and TRBJ2-4; D assignment may be TRBD1 or TRBD2 (6 bases each). Per germline, CDR1 MDHEN and CDR2 SYDVKM. V was cut by 7 bases and J by 4 bases, with 17 bases left in between. This CDR3 region has 15 residues. The CDR3 reads CASTARLGGKNIQYF. The CDR3 DNA is TGTGCCAGCACCGCCCGTTTAGGGGGGAAAAACATTCAGTACTTC. Filled out from reference TRBV28 and TRBJ2-4, the complete variable domain reads DVKVTQSSRYLVKRTGEKVFLECVQDMDHENMFWYRQDPGLGLRLIYFSYDVKMKEKGDIPEGYSVSREKKERFSLILESASTNQTSMYLCASTARLGGKNIQYFGAGTRLSVL.

The chain links TRBV5-1 to TRBJ2-7; 9 bases map to TRBD2. The CDR3 length is 15 residues. Germline lookup yields CDR1 SGHRS and CDR2 YFSETQ. The V gene end was trimmed by 0 bases and the J gene end by 5 bases; junction bases not matched to a gene: 6. CDR3 coding DNA: TGCGCCAGCAGCTTGGGGACTAGCGCAACCGACGAGCAGTACTTC. Amino acid sequence: CASSLGTSATDEQYF.

This clonotype showed up just once. This chain links TRBV28 with TRBJ2-5, with no clear D. Per the germline V gene, CDR1 is MDHEN and CDR2 is SYDVKM. Trimming cost V 5 bases and J 4 bases, with 17 bases left between them. CDR3 length: 15 amino acids. The DNA for the CDR3 is TGTGCCAGCAGTCCCATGGCCAACCAAGCAGAGACCCAGTACTTC. It encodes CASSPMANQAETQYF.

This clonotype appeared a few times. The chain employs TRBV10-3 and TRBJ2-7; D not certain. CDR3 length: 15 amino acids. Trimming took off 0 bases at V and 2 bases at J, with 11 bases between the two ends. Germline V CDR1 and CDR2: ENHRY, SYGVKD. CDR3 nucleotide sequence: TGTGCCATCAGTGAGTCGCAAGTGCCCGCCTACGAGCAGTACTTC. Amino acids: CAISESQVPAYEQYF.

This chain uses TRBV12-3 or TRBV12-4 with TRBJ2-1; a possible D gene is TRBD2 (6 bases). This CDR3 has 15 residues. V gave up 4 bases and J gave up 8 bases, with 18 bases separating them. The CDR3 sequence is CASSSLLALGDEQFF. In DNA form, the CDR3 reads TGTGCCAGCAGTTCGCTACTAGCATTAGGCGATGAGCAGTTCTTC.

The J gene is TRBJ2-5, the V gene TRBV10-3, with D possibly being TRBD2 (7 bases). The CDR3 has 15 amino acids. Germline V gene lookup returns CDR1 ENHRY and CDR2 SYGVKD. The V end was cut by 3 bases, the J end by 1 base, with 12 bases between. Written as DNA, the CDR3 is TGTGCCATCAGTGACCTCGGGGGGCGCCAAGAGACCCAGTACTTC. Translating gives CAISDLGGRQETQYF.

This clonotype turned up a few times. The V gene is TRBV30, the J gene TRBJ1-1; TRBD1 might be the D (5 bases). This CDR3 spans 13 amino acids. Germline-derived CDR1 and CDR2 are GTSNPN and SVGIG (reference sequence). Trimming removed 0 bases from V and 7 bases from J, with 12 bases in between. The DNA of the CDR3 is TGTGCCTGGAGTGTCACTAGGGGCGGTGAAGCTTTCTTT. Translated: CAWSVTRGGEAFF.

The chain combines TRBV5-6 with TRBJ1-4; no clear D gene. Germline V gives CDR1 SGHDT, CDR2 YYEEEE. The CDR3 runs to 12 residues. Trimming took off 1 base at V and 12 bases at J, with 10 bases between the two ends. CDR3 in amino acids: CASSLRGRQLFF. DNA of the CDR3: TGTGCCAGCAGCTTGAGAGGGCGCCAACTGTTTTTT.

The gene calls are TRBV11-2 and TRBJ2-5, with D hard to call. The better agreement between TRBJ2-7 and the DNA end casts doubt on the J call. The germline V gene has CDR1 SGHAT and CDR2 FQNNGV. This CDR3 has 17 amino acids. The CDR3 region is CASSPPRAVGLNYEQYF. The CDR3 DNA sequence: TGTGCCAGCAGCCCACCCCGGGCGGTAGGGCTAAACTACGAGCAGTACTTC.